These T cell receptor beta chains were read from a single sample in a study of shared clonotypes between healthy human individuals. Profiling relied on immunoSEQ multiplex PCR, and the TCRdb table lists in-frame clones only, not all of them. Altogether 470,000 or so clones are present, about 85% being singletons, with the ten largest covering 12%. Material for sequencing was PBMCs. Receptors were obtained from a woman between 40 and 50 years old in good health. Some clones in this sample may be carry-over from other donors' samples. The CDR3 runs from the conserved cysteine through the conserved F or W. D genes are given only for firm matches. Clone sizes are given selectively: once, few, many, or a class where the clone is expanded.

DNA: TGTGCCAGCAGCTACATTGGCGAGCAGTACTTC
CDR3: CASSYIGEQYF
J: TRBJ2-7
V: TRBV11-2
D: -
size: -

DNA: TGTGCCAGCAGTGGCTGGGGGACATTGGGCGAGCAGTACTTC
CDR3: CASSGWGTLGEQYF
J: TRBJ2-7
V: TRBV6-5
D: -
size: -

DNA: TGTGCCAGCAGCTTAGAAATGGGGCTAGCGGGAATCTACGAGCAGTACTTC
CDR3: CASSLEMGLAGIYEQYF
J: TRBJ2-7
V: TRBV7-9
D: TRBD2
size: -

DNA: TGTGCCAGCAGCGGTAGCGTCGCCCGCACAGATACGCAGTATTTT
CDR3: CASSGSVARTDTQYF
J: TRBJ2-3
V: TRBV7-2
D: -
size: -

DNA: TGTGCCAGCAGTTTGTCAGGGCAGAACATTCAGTACTTC
CDR3: CASSLSGQNIQYF
J: TRBJ2-4
V: TRBV28
D: -
size: few

DNA: TGTGCCAGCAGCTTGGGACGGACGATTTTCTACGAGCAGTACTTC
CDR3: CASSLGRTIFYEQYF
J: TRBJ2-7
V: TRBV7-8
D: -
size: -

DNA: TGCAGCGTGGCCAACCTAGGAATAAGGACAGATACGCAGTATTTT
CDR3: CSVANLGIRTDTQYF
J: TRBJ2-3
V: TRBV29-1
D: -
size: -

DNA: TGTGCCAGCAGTCCGTCTCGGATCTTTACAGATACGCAGTATTTT
CDR3: CASSPSRIFTDTQYF
J: TRBJ2-3
V: TRBV27
D: -
size: -

DNA: TGTGCCAGCAGCCCGGACAGGGCGGGAGGCGAGCAGTACTTC
CDR3: CASSPDRAGGEQYF
J: TRBJ2-7
V: TRBV5-6
D: -
size: -

DNA: TGCGCCAGCAGCTTGGAGGGGGGCGCGTTTGGAAACACCATATATTTT
CDR3: CASSLEGGAFGNTIYF
J: TRBJ1-3
V: TRBV5-1
D: -
size: -

DNA: TGTGCCAGCAGTGCGACAGGAGACACAGATACGCAGTATTTT
CDR3: CASSATGDTDTQYF
J: TRBJ2-3
V: TRBV6-4
D: -
size: few

DNA: TGCGCCAGCAGCCAAGATTCTAGCGGAGCCGTTGAGCAGTTCTTC
CDR3: CASSQDSSGAVEQFF
J: TRBJ2-1
V: TRBV4-1
D: TRBD2
size: -

DNA: TGTGCCAGCACCCGGTTATCTGGGGTAGATACGCAGTATTTT
CDR3: CASTRLSGVDTQYF
J: TRBJ2-3
V: TRBV7-6
D: -
size: -

DNA: TGTGCCAGCAGCTTCGTAGCGGGAGGCACAGATACGCAGTATTTT
CDR3: CASSFVAGGTDTQYF
J: TRBJ2-3
V: TRBV7-2
D: TRBD2
size: -

DNA: TGTGCCAGCAGTTTTAAGGTTCTTTCCCACACAGATACGCAGTATTTT
CDR3: CASSFKVLSHTDTQYF
J: TRBJ2-3
V: TRBV28
D: -
size: few

DNA: TGTGCCAGCAGCTTAGGGGGAGGGACTATCTCCTACGAGCAGTACTTC
CDR3: CASSLGGGTISYEQYF
J: TRBJ2-7
V: TRBV13
D: TRBD2
size: -

DNA: TGTGCCAGCTTTTCGCCTGGAAGGGCTTTCTTT
CDR3: CASFSPGRAFF
J: TRBJ1-1
V: TRBV28
D: -
size: -

DNA: TGTGCCAGTTCACGGGGGCGCCGACTGGAGCAGTACTTC
CDR3: CASSRGRRLEQYF
J: TRBJ2-7
V: TRBV19
D: -
size: few

DNA: TGTGCCAGTAGTAGTAGCGGGGGTTCTGGGGCCAACGTCCTGACTTTC
CDR3: CASSSSGGSGANVLTF
J: TRBJ2-6
V: TRBV19
D: TRBD2
size: medium-sized

DNA: TGTGCCAGCAGTTTGGGTGCCGCAGCTAGCGGGAGGCCTATATCCTACGAGCAGTACTTC
CDR3: CASSLGAAASGRPISYEQYF
J: TRBJ2-7
V: TRBV28
D: TRBD2
size: -

DNA: TGTGCCAGCAGCTTATTAGGGAGGCCTCAGCCCCAGCATTTT
CDR3: CASSLLGRPQPQHF
J: TRBJ1-5
V: TRBV7-3
D: -
size: once

DNA: TGTGCCAGCAGTGTCCGGCAGGGGATGCGCGGCTACACCTTC
CDR3: CASSVRQGMRGYTF
J: TRBJ1-2
V: TRBV2
D: -
size: -

DNA: TGTGCCAGCAGCTCCGGACAAGAGACCCAGTACTTC
CDR3: CASSSGQETQYF
J: TRBJ2-5
V: TRBV7-2
D: -
size: -

DNA: TGTGCCAGCAGCTTACTAGCGGGAACGACCTACAATGAGCAGTTCTTC
CDR3: CASSLLAGTTYNEQFF
J: TRBJ2-1
V: TRBV7-2
D: TRBD2
size: -

DNA: TGTGCCAGCAGCGCCGGGACAGGGAACACCGGGGAGCTGTTTTTT
CDR3: CASSAGTGNTGELFF
J: TRBJ2-2
V: TRBV11-3
D: TRBD1
size: -

DNA: TGCGCCAGCAGTGAGTCGACTAGCGGCAATGAGCAGTTCTTC
CDR3: CASSESTSGNEQFF
J: TRBJ2-1
V: TRBV10-2
D: TRBD2
size: -

DNA: TGTGCCAGCAGTGACCGACAACAGTATGGCTACACCTTC
CDR3: CASSDRQQYGYTF
J: TRBJ1-2
V: TRBV2
D: -
size: -

DNA: TGTGCCAGTACCAAGAGGCAGGGGGCTATGAACACTGAAGCTTTCTTT
CDR3: CASTKRQGAMNTEAFF
J: TRBJ1-1
V: TRBV19
D: TRBD1
size: once

DNA: TGCGCCAGCAGTGAGTCAGCGGGGAACACCGGGGAGCTGTTTTTT
CDR3: CASSESAGNTGELFF
J: TRBJ2-2
V: TRBV10-1
D: -
size: -

DNA: TGCGCCAGCAGCTTGGGGCCTCTCCATGAAAAACTGTTTTTT
CDR3: CASSLGPLHEKLFF
J: TRBJ1-4
V: TRBV5-1
D: -
size: -

DNA: TGTGCCAGCAGCGTGGACAATGAGCAGTTCTTC
CDR3: CASSVDNEQFF
J: TRBJ2-1
V: TRBV6-5
D: -
size: -

DNA: TGTGCCAGCACCCCCGGTCCCAACTATGGCTACACCTTC
CDR3: CASTPGPNYGYTF
J: TRBJ1-2
V: TRBV6-5
D: -
size: -

DNA: TGTGCCAGCAGGGACAGCTACAATGAGCAGTTCTTC
CDR3: CASRDSYNEQFF
J: TRBJ2-1
V: TRBV2
D: -
size: -

DNA: TGTGCCAGCAGCTTGGGAGCGGGACACGTTGTTGAAAAACTGTTTTTT
CDR3: CASSLGAGHVVEKLFF
J: TRBJ1-4
V: TRBV5-4
D: -
size: -

DNA: TGTGCCTGGAGTGTTTCTCGGGAGACCCAGTACTTC
CDR3: CAWSVSRETQYF
J: TRBJ2-5
V: TRBV30
D: -
size: -

DNA: TGTGCCAGCAGCTTGGATGGGGAAAGGGACCATGGCTACACCTTC
CDR3: CASSLDGERDHGYTF
J: TRBJ1-2
V: TRBV5-6
D: -
size: -

DNA: TGCGCCAGCAGGACAGGACAGGGGACGGGGGAGCAGTACTTC
CDR3: CASRTGQGTGEQYF
J: TRBJ2-7
V: TRBV5-1
D: TRBD1
size: -

DNA: TGTGCCTGGGGCACAGGGAGCAACAACGAGCAGTACTTC
CDR3: CAWGTGSNNEQYF
J: TRBJ2-7
V: TRBV30
D: -
size: -

DNA: TGTGCCAGCAGAGGGGGCGGGACAGACAATGAAAAACTGTTTTTT
CDR3: CASRGGGTDNEKLFF
J: TRBJ1-4
V: TRBV28
D: TRBD1
size: -

DNA: TGTGCCAGCAGCGGCGGGGGGACCCGGAACACTGAAGCTTTCTTT
CDR3: CASSGGGTRNTEAFF
J: TRBJ1-1
V: TRBV28
D: -
size: -

DNA: TGTGCCTGGGGAGGGGGGCGGTATGAAGCTTTCTTT
CDR3: CAWGGGRYEAFF
J: TRBJ1-1
V: TRBV30
D: -
size: -

DNA: TGTGCCAGCAGCTTTTCGACACCGGCGGACACTGAAGCTTTCTTT
CDR3: CASSFSTPADTEAFF
J: TRBJ1-1
V: TRBV7-9
D: -
size: -

DNA: TGTGCCAGCAGCGTAGGGCTAGCGGGAGGGCAAGAGACCCAGTACTTC
CDR3: CASSVGLAGGQETQYF
J: TRBJ2-5
V: TRBV9
D: TRBD2
size: -